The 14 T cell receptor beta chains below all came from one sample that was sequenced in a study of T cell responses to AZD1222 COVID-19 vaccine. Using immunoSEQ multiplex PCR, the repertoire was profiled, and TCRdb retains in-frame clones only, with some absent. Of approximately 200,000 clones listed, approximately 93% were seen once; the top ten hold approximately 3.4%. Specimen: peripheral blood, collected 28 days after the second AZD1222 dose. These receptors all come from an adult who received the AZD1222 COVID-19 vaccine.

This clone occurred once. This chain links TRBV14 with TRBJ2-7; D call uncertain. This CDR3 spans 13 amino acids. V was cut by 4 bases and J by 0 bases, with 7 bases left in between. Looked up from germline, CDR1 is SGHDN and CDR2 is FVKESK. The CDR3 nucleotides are TGTGCCAGCAGCCTCAGGCTCTCCTACGAGCAGTACTTC. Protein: CASSLRLSYEQYF.

The CDR3 reads CASSTGPNTEAFF. The CDR3 nucleotides read TGCGCCAGCAGCACGGGACCGAACACTGAAGCTTTCTTT. The rearrangement uses TRBV5-1 and TRBJ1-1; D might be TRBD1 (5 bases). Germline loops: CDR1 SGHRS, CDR2 YFSETQ. The CDR3 consists of 13 residues. With 4 bases removed from V and 1 base from J, the gap between germline ends came to 8 bases.

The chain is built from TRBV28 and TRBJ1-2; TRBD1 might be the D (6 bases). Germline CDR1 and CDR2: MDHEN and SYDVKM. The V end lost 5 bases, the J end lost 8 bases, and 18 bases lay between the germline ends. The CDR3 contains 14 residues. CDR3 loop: CASSTPLGARGYTF. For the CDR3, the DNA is TGTGCCAGCAGTACCCCTTTGGGGGCGCGGGGCTACACCTTC.

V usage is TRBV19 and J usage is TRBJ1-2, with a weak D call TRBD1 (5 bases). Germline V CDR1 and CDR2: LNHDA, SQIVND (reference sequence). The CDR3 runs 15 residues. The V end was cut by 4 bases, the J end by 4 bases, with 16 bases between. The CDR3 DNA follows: TGTGCCAGTAGTAAAGGGGCCCCCGCGATCTATGGCTACACCTTC. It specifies CASSKGAPAIYGYTF. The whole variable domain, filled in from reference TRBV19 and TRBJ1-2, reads DGGITQSPKYLFRKEGQNVTLSCEQNLNHDAMYWYRQDPGQGLRLIYYSQIVNDFQKGDIAEGYSVSREKKESFPLTVTSAQKNPTAFYLCASSKGAPAIYGYTFGSGTRLTVV.

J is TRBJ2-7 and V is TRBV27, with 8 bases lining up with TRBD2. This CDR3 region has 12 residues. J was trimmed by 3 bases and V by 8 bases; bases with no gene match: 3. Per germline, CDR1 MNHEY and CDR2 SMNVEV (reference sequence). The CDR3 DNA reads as TGTGCCAGCGGTGGGACTAGCTACGAGCAGTACTTC. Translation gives CASGGTSYEQYF.

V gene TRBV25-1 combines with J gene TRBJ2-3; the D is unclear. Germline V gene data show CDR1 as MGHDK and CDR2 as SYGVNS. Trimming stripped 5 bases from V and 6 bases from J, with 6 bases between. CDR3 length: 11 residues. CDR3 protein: CASSSRDTQYF. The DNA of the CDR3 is TGTGCCAGCAGTTCACGGGATACGCAGTATTTT.

The CDR3 DNA follows: TGTGCCTCCAAGCCCGGGACACCCGGTAGCTCCTATAATTCACCCCTCCACTTT. It codes for CASKPGTPGSSYNSPLHF. The V and J genes are TRBV28 and TRBJ1-6, with D possibly TRBD1 on 6 matching bases. The CDR3 is 18 amino acids. Trimming pared 11 bases from V and 0 bases from J, leaving 23 bases between. Germline CDR1 MDHEN, CDR2 SYDVKM.

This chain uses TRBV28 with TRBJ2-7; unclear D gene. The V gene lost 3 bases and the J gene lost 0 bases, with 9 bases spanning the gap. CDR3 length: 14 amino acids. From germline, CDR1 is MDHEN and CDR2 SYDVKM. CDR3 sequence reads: CASSLVVDSYEQYF. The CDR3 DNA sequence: TGTGCCAGCAGTTTGGTAGTAGACTCCTACGAGCAGTACTTC.

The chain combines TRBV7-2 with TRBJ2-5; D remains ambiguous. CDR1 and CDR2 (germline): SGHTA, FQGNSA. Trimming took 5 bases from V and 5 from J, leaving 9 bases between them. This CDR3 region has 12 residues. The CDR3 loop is CASSRFGETQYF. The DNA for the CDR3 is TGTGCCAGCAGCCGGTTCGGGGAGACCCAGTACTTC.

The CDR3 sequence is CASIRDRGSGELFF. The CDR3 bases are TGTGCCAGCATACGGGACAGGGGGTCCGGGGAGCTGTTTTTT. V is TRBV2 and J is TRBJ2-2, with TRBD1 matching over 11 bases. The CDR3 spans 14 residues. The V gene's germline CDR1 is SNHLY and CDR2 FYNNEI. V shed 7 bases, J shed 6 bases, and the junction held 4 bases outside the gene matches.

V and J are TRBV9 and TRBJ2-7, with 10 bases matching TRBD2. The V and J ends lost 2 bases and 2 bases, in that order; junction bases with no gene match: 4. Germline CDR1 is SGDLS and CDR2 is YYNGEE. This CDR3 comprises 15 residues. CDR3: CASSVSSGGTYEQYF. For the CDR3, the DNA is TGTGCCAGCAGCGTGTCTAGCGGGGGAACCTACGAGCAGTACTTC.

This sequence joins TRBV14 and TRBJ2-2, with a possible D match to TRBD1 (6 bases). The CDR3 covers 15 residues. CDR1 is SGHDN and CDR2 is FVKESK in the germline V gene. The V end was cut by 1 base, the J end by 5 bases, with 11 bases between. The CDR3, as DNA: TGTGCCAGCAGCCAAGGGACAGTATATACCGGGGAGCTGTTTTTT. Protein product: CASSQGTVYTGELFF.

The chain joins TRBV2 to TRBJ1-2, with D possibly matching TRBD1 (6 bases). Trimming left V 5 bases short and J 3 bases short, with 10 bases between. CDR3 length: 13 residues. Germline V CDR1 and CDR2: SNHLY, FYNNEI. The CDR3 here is CASSPQGHYGYTF. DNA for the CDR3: TGTGCCAGCAGTCCTCAGGGGCACTATGGCTACACCTTC.

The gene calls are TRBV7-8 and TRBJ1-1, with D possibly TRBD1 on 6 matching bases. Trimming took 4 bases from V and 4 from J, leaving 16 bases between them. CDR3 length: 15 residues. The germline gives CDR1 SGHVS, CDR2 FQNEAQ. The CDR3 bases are TGTGCCAGCAGCTCGGGACATCCCTCGTCCACTGAAGCTTTCTTT. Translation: CASSSGHPSSTEAFF. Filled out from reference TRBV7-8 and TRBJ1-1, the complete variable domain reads GAGVSQSPRYKVAKRGQDVALRCDPISGHVSLFWYQQALGQGPEFLTYFQNEAQLDKSGLPSDRFFAERPEGSVSTLKIQRTQQEDSAVYLCASSSGHPSSTEAFFGQGTRLTVV.